The 27 T cell receptor beta chains listed next were all sequenced from one sample in a study of glioma-infiltrating T cells (dated by TCRdb to 2015 to 2016). Sequenced on an Illumina MiSeq. The iRepertoire nested amplicon-rescue multiplex PCR (arm-PCR) platform was used to amplify TCR alpha and beta CDR3 regions from RNA. TCRdb trimmed public reads at Q25 via fastp, called clones via MiXCR and kept in-frame beta chains. CDR3 protein duplicates are merged, each entry listing the most common genes and DNA. This sample holds about 99,000 distinct CDR3 sequences; roughly 30% were observed only once. Roughly 46% of the sample is held by the ten biggest clonotypes. Sequenced sample: glioma tissue, nonneoplastic brain tissue, or PBMCs (not recorded which). These TCRs come from a human donor with low-grade glioma or glioblastoma, undergoing nonglioma brain surgery, or in good health (not recorded which).

The chain joins TRBV28 to TRBJ1-4; tentative D call: TRBD1 (5 bases). CDR1 and CDR2 (germline): MDHEN, SYDVKM. V shed 6 bases and J shed 5 bases, with 13 bases lying between them. The CDR3 sequence is 14 residues long. In nucleotides, the CDR3 is TGTGCCAGCAGCGGGGGACGCGAGAATGAAAAACTGTTTTTT. Translation: CASSGGRENEKLFF.

This clonotype has at least ten counts. The J gene is TRBJ1-3, the V gene TRBV24-1; D is unresolved. Trimming removed 11 bases from V and 8 bases from J, with 18 bases in between. The length of the CDR3 is 13 residues. Germline V gives CDR1 KGHDR, CDR2 SFDVKD. CDR3 DNA: TGTGCCAGCCAGGACGCCACTTTGGACACCATATATTTT. Translated, it gives CASQDATLDTIYF.

CDR3 protein: CSARDMSGGPRAQYF. CDR3 nucleotides: TGCAGTGCTAGAGACATGAGCGGGGGCCCCCGGGCCCAGTACTTC. The chain uses TRBV20-1 and TRBJ2-5; 8 bases are shared with TRBD2. Germline CDR1 DFQATT, CDR2 SNEGSKA (reference sequence). CDR3 size: 15 residues. With 0 bases clipped from V and 9 bases from J, the junction kept 12 bases outside the gene matches.

This clonotype was seen ten or more times. The CDR3 DNA reads TGTGCCATCAGCCGGGACAGCGGAACATATAGCAATCAGCCCCAGCATTTT. Translated: CAISRDSGTYSNQPQHF. The chain recombines TRBV10-3 with TRBJ1-5; 7 bases are a match to TRBD1. Germline V gene lookup returns CDR1 ENHRY and CDR2 SYGVKD. The junction had 11 bases not matched to a gene; V was cut back by 6 bases and J by 0 bases. This CDR3 comprises 17 residues.

At least ten counts were recorded for this clonotype. The rearrangement joins TRBV6-1 to TRBJ2-3; possibly TRBD2 for D (6 bases). V gave up 6 bases and J gave up 1 base, with 17 bases separating them. Germline loops: CDR1 MNHNS, CDR2 SASEGT. The CDR3 has 16 residues. The CDR3 nucleotides are TGTGCCAGCAGCCGGGCCGGGGAGCGGGGCACAGATACGCAGTATTTT. It encodes CASSRAGERGTDTQYF.

This chain connects TRBV12-3 or TRBV12-4 to TRBJ2-7, with 7 bases that match TRBD1. Germline trimming cut 7 bases from V and 4 bases from J; bases unmatched to any gene: 10. The CDR3 is made up of 14 amino acids. CDR3 region: CASTETGTVYEQYF. As DNA, the CDR3 is TGTGCCAGCACCGAAACCGGGACAGTATACGAGCAGTACTTC.

Many counts were recorded for this clonotype. The genes are TRBV6-6 and TRBJ2-7; TRBD1 matches 7 bases. V shed 0 bases and J 6 bases; nucleotides not matched to a gene: 11. The CDR3 is 16 amino acids. Germline CDR1 is MNHNY and CDR2 is SVGAGI (reference sequence). The CDR3 DNA follows: TGTGCCAGCAGTTACTCTTTGGGGACAGTCAACAGCGAGCAGTACTTC. Amino acid sequence: CASSYSLGTVNSEQYF.

This clonotype came up many times. The V gene is TRBV6-1, the J gene TRBJ2-2, with 7 bases fitting TRBD2. V lost 7 bases to trimming and J lost 4 bases; unmatched junction nucleotides: 6. Germline CDR1 MNHNS, CDR2 SASEGT. This CDR3 comprises 14 residues. CDR3 nucleotides: TGTGCCAGCACCCCTGGGGGGGGCACCGGGGAGCTGTTTTTT. This gives the protein CASTPGGGTGELFF.

The genes are TRBV4-3 and TRBJ2-7, with a tentative D call TRBD1 (5 bases). The CDR3 is 13 amino acids. Germline values: CDR1 LGHNA, CDR2 YSLEER. V dropped 1 base and J dropped 6 bases, with 10 bases sitting between them. The CDR3 DNA is TGCGCCAGCAGCCAAGGCCAGGGCCGCGAGCAGTACTTC. As protein: CASSQGQGREQYF.

The chain combines TRBV7-3 with TRBJ2-4; TRBD1 agrees at 7 bases. Germline lookup yields CDR1 SGHTA and CDR2 FQGTGA. V lost 5 bases to trimming and J lost 5 bases; unmatched junction nucleotides: 6. The CDR3 has 14 residues. The CDR3 loop reads CASSPSGTENIQYF. The CDR3 DNA is TGTGCCAGCAGCCCCTCCGGGACAGAAAACATTCAGTACTTC.

This sequence joins TRBV29-1 and TRBJ1-1; possible D gene TRBD1, 6 bases. V was pared by 4 bases and J by 4 bases, with 16 bases between. Germline lookup yields CDR1 SQVTM and CDR2 ANQGSEA. This CDR3 is built from 14 residues. The CDR3 DNA reads as TGCAGCGTTGCAAGACAGGCTTCAGCCACTGAAGCTTTCTTT. It translates to CSVARQASATEAFF.

Points on this clonotype: A much bigger clone sits one base away, suggesting this may be a read error. The chain is built from TRBV20-1 and TRBJ2-3, with a weak D call TRBD2 (10 bases). Germline CDR1 and CDR2: DFQATT and SNEGSKA (reference sequence). The CDR3 contains 18 residues. DNA of the CDR3: TGCAGTGCTAGCACAGGGGGCCTAGCGGGGGTCTCCACAGATACGGAGTATTTT. Translation: CSASTGGLAGVSTDTEYF.

This clonotype was detected many times. The rearrangement joins TRBV20-1 to TRBJ1-2; D not resolved. V was clipped by 6 bases and J by 0 bases, with 17 bases between them. This CDR3 has 15 amino acids. Germline V gives CDR1 DFQATT, CDR2 SNEGSKA (reference sequence). The CDR3 sequence is CSASAGGDANYGYTF. The CDR3 bases are TGCAGTGCGTCAGCGGGCGGTGATGCTAACTATGGCTACACCTTC.

Points on this clonotype: This could be a read error, since a much larger clone is one nucleotide away. The V and J genes are TRBV4-1 and TRBJ2-5; D uncertain. This CDR3 is built from 15 residues. V lost 4 bases to trimming and J lost 5 bases, with 17 bases between them. Germline loops: CDR1 MGHRA, CDR2 YSYEKL. As DNA, the CDR3 is TGCGCCAGCAGCCGAGATGCCCTAGGTTGGGAGACCCAGTACTTC. Its protein product is CASSRDALGWETQYF.

A note on this clonotype: A much larger clone differs from this one at a single base, so this may be a read error. The chain carries TRBV19 and TRBJ2-2, with no clear D. This CDR3 has 15 amino acids. Germline V gene data show CDR1 as LNHDA and CDR2 as SQIVND (reference sequence). The CDR3 region is CASGIGTRFTGELFF. CDR3 nucleotide sequence: TGTGCCAGTGGTATAGGAACCAGGTTCACCGGGGAGCTGTTTTTT. Full variable domain (outside the CDR3, taken from reference TRBV19 and TRBJ2-2): DGGITQSPKYLFRKEGQNVTLSCEQNLNHDAMYWYRQDPGQGLRLIYYSQIVNDFQKGDIAEGYSVSREKKESFPLTVTSAQKNPTAFYLCASGIGTRFTGELFFGEGSRLTVL.

This clonotype was seen a few times. V usage is TRBV12-3 or TRBV12-4 and J usage is TRBJ2-1, with TRBD2 matching 7 bases. The CDR3 runs 12 residues. Losses at the gene ends were 5 bases for V and 7 bases for J; bases not matched to a gene: 2. The CDR3 DNA is TGTGCCAGCAGTGGGAGGGAGAATGAGCAGTTCTTC. Amino acids: CASSGRENEQFF.

Note on this clonotype: Since a much larger clone is just one base distant, this may be a read error. The rearrangement uses TRBV6-1 and TRBJ1-1; weak D call: TRBD1 (6 bases). CDR1 is MNHNS and CDR2 is SASEGT in the germline V gene. The CDR3 covers 13 residues. CDR3 residues: CPSTNYRATEAFF. The CDR3 region has the DNA TGTCCCAGCACTAACTACAGGGCCACTGAAGCTTTCTTT.

In nucleotides, the CDR3 is TGTGCCAGCAGCTCGTCTGTTATCGGGGGCTCTGGAAACACCATATATTTT. Its protein product is CASSSSVIGGSGNTIYF. V usage is TRBV7-8 and J usage is TRBJ1-3; a weak D match, TRBD1 (5 bases). The germline V gene encodes CDR1 SGHVS and CDR2 FQNEAQ. This CDR3 is built from 17 residues. Trimming removed 4 bases at V and 0 bases at J, with 16 bases between.

The table lists this clonotype with many counts. V and J are TRBV6-1 and TRBJ1-2; D gene unclear. Trimming stripped 6 bases from V and 8 bases from J, with 10 bases between. The CDR3 loop spans 11 amino acids. From germline, CDR1 is MNHNS and CDR2 SASEGT. CDR3 amino acids: CASRNMEGYTF. CDR3 bases: TGTGCCAGCAGGAACATGGAGGGCTACACCTTC.

This clonotype was seen only a few times. The chain links TRBV10-3 to TRBJ2-7; TRBD2 agrees at 11 bases. The CDR3 sequence is 15 residues long. The germline CDR1 and CDR2 sequences are ENHRY and SYGVKD. V was clipped by 0 bases and J by 4 bases; unmatched bases: 2. The CDR3 DNA is TGTGCCATCAGTGAGTCTCTAGCGGGGGGATACGAGCAGTACTTC. Amino acid sequence: CAISESLAGGYEQYF.

Ten or more counts support this clonotype. The genes are TRBV6-1 and TRBJ1-2; D remains unclear. This CDR3 contains 13 residues. From germline, CDR1 is MNHNS and CDR2 SASEGT. V was cut by 5 bases and J by 4 bases, with 11 bases left in between. DNA of the CDR3: TGTGCCAGCAGTACCGGAGCATTCTATGGCTACACCTTC. Its translation: CASSTGAFYGYTF.

V is TRBV27 and J is TRBJ2-7, with TRBD1 identical over 8 bases. Germline CDR1 MNHEY, CDR2 SMNVEV (reference sequence). The CDR3 totals 14 residues. The J segment lost 3 bases and the V segment lost 6 bases, leaving 7 bases of the junction unmatched. The CDR3 reads CASSITGGVYEQYF. The CDR3 region has the DNA TGTGCCAGCAGCATTACAGGGGGAGTCTACGAGCAGTACTTC.

The table lists this clonotype with many counts. The J gene is TRBJ1-2, the V gene TRBV4-1, with D unresolved. Germline CDR1 reads MGHRA; CDR2 reads YSYEKL. The CDR3 length is 14 residues. V dropped 4 bases and J dropped 3 bases, with 12 bases sitting between them. This CDR3 reads CASSPQRDDYGYTF. The CDR3 region has the DNA TGCGCCAGCAGCCCGCAGCGAGATGACTATGGCTACACCTTC.

As regards this clonotype: At one boundary the junction diverges from the germline segment, which might be a read error. This chain links TRBV6-1 with TRBJ2-7; D is tentatively TRBD1 or TRBD2 (5 bases each). Per germline, CDR1 MNHNS and CDR2 SASEGT. This CDR3 has 15 residues. CDR3 nucleotide sequence: TGTGCCAGCAGAGAAGGGGCTGGGAGCTCCTACGAGCATCACTTC. Translated: CASREGAGSSYEHHF.

This clonotype has at least ten counts. V gene TRBV6-1 combines with J gene TRBJ2-1; D gene unclear. The CDR3 spans 11 residues. Germline V CDR1 and CDR2: MNHNS, SASEGT. Trimming left V 8 bases short and J 4 bases short, with 6 bases between. DNA of the CDR3: TGTGCCAGCGGCGAATACAATGAGCAGTTCTTC. It encodes CASGEYNEQFF.

Remarks on this clonotype: A read error may explain this, as a much larger clone is one base away. The chain links TRBV28 to TRBJ2-3; D gene unclear. The germline V gene encodes CDR1 MDHEN and CDR2 SYDVKM. This CDR3 comprises 15 residues. CDR3 nucleotides: TGTGCCAGCAGTCTGGACCCGGTCGGCGCAGATACGAAGTATTTT. This codes for CASSLDPVGADTKYF.

The chain uses TRBV6-4 and TRBJ2-1; D uncertain. CDR1 and CDR2 from the germline V gene are MRHNA and SNTAGT. V lost 2 bases to trimming and J lost 5 bases, with 13 bases between them. The CDR3 is 15 amino acids. The CDR3 here is CASSDGSRPNNEQFF. The CDR3 nucleotides are TGTGCCAGCAGTGACGGTTCCCGGCCGAACAATGAGCAGTTCTTC.